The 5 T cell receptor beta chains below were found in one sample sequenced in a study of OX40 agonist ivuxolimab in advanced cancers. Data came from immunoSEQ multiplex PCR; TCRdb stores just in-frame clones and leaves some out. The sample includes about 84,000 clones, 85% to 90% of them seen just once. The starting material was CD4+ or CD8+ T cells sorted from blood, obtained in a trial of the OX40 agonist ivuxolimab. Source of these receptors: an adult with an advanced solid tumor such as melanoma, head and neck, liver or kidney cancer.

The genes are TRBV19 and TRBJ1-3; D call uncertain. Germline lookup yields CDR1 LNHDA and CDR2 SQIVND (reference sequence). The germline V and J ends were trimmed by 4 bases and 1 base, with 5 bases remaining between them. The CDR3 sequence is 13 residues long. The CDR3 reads CASSTRSGNTIYF. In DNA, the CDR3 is TGTGCCAGTAGTACCAGGTCTGGAAACACCATATATTTT.

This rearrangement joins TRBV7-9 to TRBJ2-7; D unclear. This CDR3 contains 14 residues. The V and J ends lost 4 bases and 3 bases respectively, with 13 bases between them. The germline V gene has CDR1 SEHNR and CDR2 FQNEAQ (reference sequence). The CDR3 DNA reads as TGTGCCAGCAGCTCCAGGTACGACTTCTACGAGCAGTACTTC. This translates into CASSSRYDFYEQYF.

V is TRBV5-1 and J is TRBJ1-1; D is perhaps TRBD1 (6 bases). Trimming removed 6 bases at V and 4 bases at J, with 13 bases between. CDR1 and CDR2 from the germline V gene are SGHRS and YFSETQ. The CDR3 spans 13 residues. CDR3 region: CASTTGQFTEAFF. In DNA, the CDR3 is TGCGCCAGCACAACAGGACAGTTCACTGAAGCTTTCTTT.

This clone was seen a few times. CDR3 in DNA: TGTGCCACCAGCAGAGAAGGGACTAGCGGGATCTACAATGAGCAGTTCTTC. Translating gives CATSREGTSGIYNEQFF. The chain links TRBV15 to TRBJ2-1; 13 bases map to TRBD2. Germline V CDR1 and CDR2: LNHNV, YYDKDF (reference sequence). Losses at the gene ends were 0 bases for V and 3 bases for J; bases not matched to a gene: 2. This CDR3 contains 17 residues.

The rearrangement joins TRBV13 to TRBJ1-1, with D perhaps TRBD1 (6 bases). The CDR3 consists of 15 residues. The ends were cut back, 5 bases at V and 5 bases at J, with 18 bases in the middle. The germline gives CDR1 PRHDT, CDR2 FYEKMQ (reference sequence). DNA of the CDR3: TGTGCCAGCAGCCGGAATATAGGGCAGGGGACTGAAGCTTTCTTT. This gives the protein CASSRNIGQGTEAFF.